The present TCR beta chain was sequenced within a study of T cell repertoires in urothelial bladder cancer. This clone was seen only a few times. The antigen remains undetermined. General study points: Carcinoma specimens had median around 2.2% tumor infiltrating lymphocytes, benign 12%.

Between the trimmed V and J ends, which lost 4 bases and 0 bases, there was a span of 14 bases. The CDR3 consists of 16 residues. CDR1 SGHNT and CDR2 YYREEE come from the germline V gene (reference sequence). The assay was immunoSEQ multiplex PCR, and TCRdb's table has in-frame clones only and misses some. The table lists about 9,000 clones, roughly 60% of them singletons, with under 35% in the top ten. The sequenced material came from tumor-infiltrating cells from bladder cancer. The V and J genes are TRBV5-4 and TRBJ2-1; D call uncertain. This sequence was found in a human donor with urothelial carcinoma. This CDR3 reads CASSGDTATSYNEQFF. In DNA form, the CDR3 reads TGTGCCAGCAGCGGCGACACCGCTACCTCCTACAATGAGCAGTTCTTC. Combining the CDR3 with reference TRBV5-4 and TRBJ2-1 gives the whole variable domain ETGVTQSPTHLIKTRGQQVTLRCSSQSGHNTVSWYQQALGQGPQFIFQYYREEENGRGNFPPRFSGLQFPNYSSELNVNALELDDSALYLCASSGDTATSYNEQFFGPGTRLTVL.